The 10 T cell receptor beta chains given below trace back to one sample, sequenced in a study of blood T cell repertoires in COVID-19 (dated by TCRdb to the early 2020s). Library preparation was by the immunoSEQ multiplex PCR assay. The immuneACCESS repertoire file appears here via TCRdb, limited to in-frame rearrangements. These files lack a portion of the clones; in checked studies, under half of the deficit traces to unresolved V genes, and the cause of the others is not known. Counted in this sample were approximately 61,000 clones; about 86% of them appeared once. The ten top clones hold roughly 18% of the sample. What was sequenced was peripheral blood. These receptor sequences come from an elderly woman with active COVID-19.

V usage is TRBV4-1 and J usage is TRBJ2-1; tentatively, D is TRBD1 (6 bases). V was clipped by 1 base and J by 6 bases, with 10 bases between them. The CDR3 contains 14 residues. Germline CDR1 reads MGHRA; CDR2 reads YSYEKL. The CDR3 protein is CASSQVGRGNEQFF. In nucleotides, the CDR3 is TGCGCCAGCAGCCAAGTCGGCAGGGGCAATGAGCAGTTCTTC.

This rearrangement joins TRBV4-1 to TRBJ2-2; TRBD2 aligns across 16 bases. Germline CDR1 is MGHRA and CDR2 is YSYEKL. The length of the CDR3 is 17 residues. The J segment lost 3 bases and the V segment lost 8 bases, leaving 6 bases of the junction unmatched. The CDR3 loop reads CASSGLAGGLDTGELFF. The CDR3 region has the DNA TGCGCCAGCTCGGGACTAGCGGGGGGGCTTGACACCGGGGAGCTGTTTTTT.

This chain joins TRBV9 and TRBJ1-1, with D possibly TRBD1 on 6 matching bases. Germline loops: CDR1 SGDLS, CDR2 YYNGEE. The CDR3 extends over 13 amino acids. Trimming removed 4 bases at V and 2 bases at J, with 9 bases between. As DNA, the CDR3 is TGTGCCAGCAGCCTACAGGGAAACACTGAAGCTTTCTTT. Its protein product is CASSLQGNTEAFF.

The count of this clone is one. The chain couples TRBV7-2 to TRBJ1-2; a weak D match, TRBD1 (5 bases). V gave up 3 bases and J gave up 1 base, with 9 bases separating them. The CDR3 spans 14 residues. Germline CDR1 SGHTA, CDR2 FQGNSA. CDR3 amino acids: CASSFRVDNYGYTF. CDR3 nucleotides: TGTGCCAGCAGCTTCAGGGTTGATAACTATGGCTACACCTTC. The variable domain in full, with the rest retrieved from reference TRBV7-2 and TRBJ1-2, is GAGVSQSPSNKVTEKGKDVELRCDPISGHTALYWYRQSLGQGLEFLIYFQGNSAPDKSGLPSDRFSAERTGGSVSTLTIQRTQQEDSAVYLCASSFRVDNYGYTFGSGTRLTVV.

V and J are TRBV28 and TRBJ2-7; TRBD1 aligns across 7 bases. With 8 bases clipped from V and 2 bases from J, the junction kept 6 bases outside the gene matches. Germline V gene data show CDR1 as MDHEN and CDR2 as SYDVKM. The CDR3 loop spans 13 amino acids. CDR3 protein: CASYGTAAYEQYF. CDR3 bases: TGTGCCAGCTACGGGACAGCAGCCTACGAGCAGTACTTC.

V gene TRBV7-2 combines with J gene TRBJ2-1, with TRBD2 matching 7 bases. Trimming cost V 3 bases and J 4 bases; bases outside gene matches: 6. The CDR3 runs to 15 residues. Germline CDR1 reads SGHTA; CDR2 reads FQGNSA. In DNA form, the CDR3 reads TGTGCCAGCAGCTTGTGGGGGGGGGTTTACAATGAGCAGTTCTTC. Translating gives CASSLWGGVYNEQFF.

The chain uses TRBV5-1 and TRBJ2-1; D call uncertain. Germline loops: CDR1 SGHRS, CDR2 YFSETQ. CDR3 length: 15 amino acids. V dropped 2 bases and J dropped 0 bases, with 9 bases sitting between them. CDR3 in DNA: TGCGCCAGCAGCTTCGGAGCGTTCTCCTACAATGAGCAGTTCTTC. Translation gives CASSFGAFSYNEQFF. Full variable domain (rest looked up from reference TRBV5-1 and TRBJ2-1): KAGVTQTPRYLIKTRGQQVTLSCSPISGHRSVSWYQQTPGQGLQFLFEYFSETQRNKGNFPGRFSGRQFSNSRSEMNVSTLELGDSALYLCASSFGAFSYNEQFFGPGTRLTVL.

The chain carries TRBV19 and TRBJ2-1, with D maybe TRBD1 (5 bases). Germline V lookup: CDR1 LNHDA, CDR2 SQIVND (reference sequence). This CDR3 is built from 13 residues. The V and J ends lost 3 bases and 5 bases respectively, with 8 bases between them. The CDR3 bases are TGTGCCAGTAGTATTGACAGACACAATGAGCAGTTCTTC. This codes for CASSIDRHNEQFF.

This clone was counted once. This chain connects TRBV30 to TRBJ1-1; perhaps TRBD1 as D (6 bases). This CDR3 region has 15 residues. The germline V gene has CDR1 GTSNPN and CDR2 SVGIG (reference sequence). The V end lost 3 bases, the J end lost 1 base, and 15 bases lay between the germline ends. For the CDR3, the DNA is TGTGCCTGGAGAAGGACGGGCAGGGGGAACACTGAAGCTTTCTTT. Its protein is CAWRRTGRGNTEAFF.

There are a few counts of this clone. CDR3 nucleotides: TGTGCCAGCAGTTACTCCCCAGCGGGGGGAATCTACAATGAGCAGTTCTTC. Protein sequence: CASSYSPAGGIYNEQFF. The chain recombines TRBV6-2 or TRBV6-3 with TRBJ2-1; 9 positions agree with TRBD2. With 0 bases clipped from V and 3 bases from J, the junction kept 6 bases outside the gene matches. There are 17 residues in the CDR3. CDR1 and CDR2 (germline): MNHEY, SVGEGT.